The table lists the clone carrying this T cell receptor (beta chain) with many counts. Its antigen is unidentified. TCRdb reanalysed the 5' RACE reads using MiXCR and keeps one entry per CDR3 protein. The table records 200,000 to 250,000 distinct CDR3 sequences, about 7.5% of them present only once. The sample is drawn from a study of identical twins. After removal of 6 bases from V and 5 bases from J, the junction contained 6 bases not matched to a gene. This CDR3 contains 14 residues. Germline V gene lookup returns CDR1 MNHNS and CDR2 SASEGT. Study-wide points: Fewer insertions marked abundant cord blood beta clonotypes; young adult naive trended weakly, memory not at all. Invariant MAIT and iNKT cells are populations that could partly confound zero-insertion analyses. Researchers reported weaker excess twin sharing in beta out-of-frame sequences.

Everyone who donated was a healthy Caucasian. These data are also associated with another study on yellow fever vaccine responses in identical twins.

The sample consisted of CD8+ T cells sorted from blood. The V and J genes are TRBV6-1 and TRBJ2-1, with 8 positions matching TRBD2. The clonotype was recovered from a woman aged 18 to 35 in good health. DNA for the CDR3: TGTGCCAGCAGGCGACTAGCGAACGACAATGAGCAGTTCTTC. Residues: CASRRLANDNEQFF.